Sequencing of this TCR beta chain was carried out in a study of blood T cells in healthy people across ages. A J-beta primer mix and a sample-barcoded 5' primer were used in a second PCR of roughly 6 to 11 cycles. Every single cDNA molecule received a tag from a template-switch adaptor with 12 random nucleotides. TCRdb passed the 5' RACE reads through MiXCR, listing each CDR3 protein once. The data contain 1.5 million to 1.9 million distinct CDR3 sequences, 40% to 45% of them seen just once; the ten biggest clones take up 4%. In its sample, this clonotype was seen a few times. This CDR3 comprises 12 residues. Per the germline V gene, CDR1 is LNHNV and CDR2 is YYDKDF (reference sequence). Trimming removed 5 bases at V and 6 bases at J, with 8 bases between. Healthy Caucasian individuals from Russia aged roughly 6 to 95 were enrolled as donors.

The sequencing input was blood. The TCR comes from a woman aged 18-30 years in good health. The chain has TRBV15 and TRBJ1-5; D gene unclear. The CDR3 spells CATSGSGQPQHF. The CDR3 DNA sequence: TGTGCCACCAGCGGGTCGGGTCAGCCCCAGCATTTT.